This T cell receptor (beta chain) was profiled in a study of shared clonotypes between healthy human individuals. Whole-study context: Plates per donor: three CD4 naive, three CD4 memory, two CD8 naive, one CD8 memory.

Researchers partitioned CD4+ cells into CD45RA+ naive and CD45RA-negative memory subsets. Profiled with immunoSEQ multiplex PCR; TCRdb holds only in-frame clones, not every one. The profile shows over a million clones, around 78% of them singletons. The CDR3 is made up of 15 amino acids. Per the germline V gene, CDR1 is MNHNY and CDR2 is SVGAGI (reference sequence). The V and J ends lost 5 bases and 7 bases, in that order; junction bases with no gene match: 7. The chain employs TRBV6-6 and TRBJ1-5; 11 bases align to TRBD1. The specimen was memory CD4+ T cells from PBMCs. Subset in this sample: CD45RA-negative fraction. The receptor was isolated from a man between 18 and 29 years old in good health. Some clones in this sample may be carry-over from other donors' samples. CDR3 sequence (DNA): TGTGCCAGCAGTCAGGACAGGGGGCAAAGGCAGCCCCAGCATTTT. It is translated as CASSQDRGQRQPQHF.